The 30 T cell receptor beta chains in this list originate from one sample, sequenced in a study of a mutant IDH1 vaccine in newly diagnosed glioma. Which antigens these TCRs recognize remains unknown. Described time point: week 11, during vaccination. The investigators gave 300 ug of mutant IDH1 20-mer peptide in each vaccine dose, together with topical imiquimod. Some clones are missing from TCRdb's copy, which holds only in-frame ones; the method was immunoSEQ multiplex PCR. The profile shows 100,000 to 120,000 clones, roughly 90% of them singletons. The sequenced sample was PBMCs, obtained from a glioma patient whose treatment included an IDH1 peptide vaccine. These TCRs come from a woman aged 50 to 65 with glioma.

The gene calls are TRBV5-1 and TRBJ2-1, with D unclear. V shed 0 bases and J shed 9 bases, with 7 bases lying between them. Germline assignment: CDR1 SGHRS and CDR2 YFSETQ. The CDR3 totals 12 residues. The CDR3 nucleotides are TGCGCCAGCAGCTTGGAAGAGGTTGAGCAGTTCTTC. Encoded protein: CASSLEEVEQFF.

V gene TRBV11-2 combines with J gene TRBJ2-1; 10 nucleotides line up with TRBD2. V lost 2 bases, J lost 4 bases, and 8 bases stayed unmatched. CDR3 length: 17 amino acids. Germline CDR1 and CDR2: SGHAT and FQNNGV. In DNA, the CDR3 is TGTGCCAGCAGCTTAAGAGCTAGCGGGAGCGGTTACAATGAGCAGTTCTTC. Its protein is CASSLRASGSGYNEQFF.

V gene TRBV7-9 combines with J gene TRBJ2-5; 14 bases are a match to TRBD2. Germline CDR1 is SEHNR and CDR2 is FQNEAQ (reference sequence). There are 17 residues in the CDR3. Trimming removed 5 bases from V and 3 bases from J; junction bases left unmatched: 8. CDR3: CASSPPKGLAGEETQYF. The CDR3, as DNA: TGTGCCAGCAGCCCGCCTAAGGGACTAGCGGGGGAAGAGACCCAGTACTTC. Looking up the rest from reference TRBV7-9 and TRBJ2-5 gives the full variable domain: DTGVSQNPRHKITKRGQNVTFRCDPISEHNRLYWYRQTLGQGPEFLTYFQNEAQLEKSRLLSDRFSAERPKGSFSTLEIQRTEQGDSAMYLCASSPPKGLAGEETQYFGPGTRLLVL.

J is TRBJ2-5 and V is TRBV9; TRBD2 aligns across 11 bases. Per the germline V gene, CDR1 is SGDLS and CDR2 is YYNGEE. There are 16 residues in the CDR3. Unmatched junction bases numbered 4, after V lost 3 bases and J lost 0 bases. The CDR3 nucleotides read TGTGCCAGCAGCGCTCCTAGCGGGAGGTACCAAGAGACCCAGTACTTC. It codes for CASSAPSGRYQETQYF.

The V call is TRBV10-1, the J call TRBJ2-1; maybe TRBD2 (6 bases). V was cut by 2 bases and J by 0 bases, with 8 bases left in between. The CDR3 contains 15 residues. CDR1 is WNHNN and CDR2 is SYGVQD in the germline V gene (reference sequence). The CDR3 DNA follows: TGCGCCAGCAGTGAGGGGGGGAGCTCCTACAATGAGCAGTTCTTC. Amino acids: CASSEGGSSYNEQFF.

V is TRBV19 and J is TRBJ2-3; D is undetermined. Trimming stripped 3 bases from V and 0 bases from J, with 7 bases between. Germline lookup yields CDR1 LNHDA and CDR2 SQIVND (reference sequence). The CDR3 length is 14 residues. The CDR3 DNA reads TGTGCCAGTAGTATGATCGGGAGCACAGATACGCAGTATTTT. Translated: CASSMIGSTDTQYF. The variable domain in full, completed from reference TRBV19 and TRBJ2-3, reads DGGITQSPKYLFRKEGQNVTLSCEQNLNHDAMYWYRQDPGQGLRLIYYSQIVNDFQKGDIAEGYSVSREKKESFPLTVTSAQKNPTAFYLCASSMIGSTDTQYFGPGTRLTVL.

The CDR3 sequence: CASSYSGRSYEQYF. The CDR3 coding sequence is TGTGCCAGCAGTTACTCTGGCCGGTCCTACGAGCAGTACTTC. The J gene is TRBJ2-7, the V gene TRBV6-5; no firm D call. The CDR3 loop spans 14 amino acids. Trimming left V 0 bases short and J 1 base short, with 7 bases between. In germline, CDR1 is MNHEY, CDR2 SVGAGI.

J is TRBJ1-1 and V is TRBV7-2; 7 positions match TRBD1. Losses at the gene ends were 7 bases for V and 3 bases for J; bases not matched to a gene: 11. Germline values: CDR1 SGHTA, CDR2 FQGNSA. CDR3 length: 15 amino acids. CDR3 protein: CASNLGGEWDTEAFF. CDR3 nucleotide sequence: TGTGCCAGCAACCTAGGGGGCGAATGGGACACTGAAGCTTTCTTT.

The gene calls are TRBV10-1 and TRBJ1-2, with no clear D. The CDR3 length is 12 residues. Trimming left V 6 bases short and J 5 bases short, with 10 bases between. CDR1 and CDR2 (germline): WNHNN, SYGVQD (reference sequence). The CDR3 reads CASSSGSYGYTF. The CDR3 bases are TGCGCCAGCAGCTCCGGGTCATATGGCTACACCTTC.

The chain recombines TRBV28 with TRBJ1-5, with 9 bases lining up with TRBD1. Looked up from germline, CDR1 is MDHEN and CDR2 is SYDVKM. The CDR3 has 19 residues. Trimming took 1 base from V and 2 from J; bases not matched to a gene: 12. This chain's CDR3 is CASSLSSGQGFGGNQPQHF. The CDR3 region has the DNA TGTGCCAGCAGTTTATCTAGTGGACAGGGGTTTGGTGGCAATCAGCCCCAGCATTTT.

CDR3 loop: CASSIAGLVDTEAFF. The CDR3 DNA is TGTGCCAGCAGCATTGCGGGGTTGGTAGACACTGAAGCTTTCTTT. This chain connects TRBV25-1 to TRBJ1-1; D is unclear. Deletions cut 6 bases from V and 3 bases from J, with 17 bases between. Per the germline V gene, CDR1 is MGHDK and CDR2 is SYGVNS. The CDR3 has 15 amino acids.

The J gene is TRBJ1-2, the V gene TRBV5-1; possibly TRBD1 for D (6 bases). V was shortened by 4 bases and J by 8 bases, with 18 bases between the two germline ends. The CDR3 is made up of 14 amino acids. From germline, CDR1 is SGHRS and CDR2 YFSETQ. CDR3 nucleotide sequence: TGCGCCAGCAGCACCGGACAGACCCCTCTAGGCTACACCTTC. Translating gives CASSTGQTPLGYTF.

The chain has TRBV6-1 and TRBJ2-7; D gene unclear. This CDR3 comprises 13 residues. Germline CDR1 and CDR2: MNHNS and SASEGT. Trimming stripped 6 bases from V and 4 bases from J, with 13 bases between. Written as DNA, the CDR3 is TGTGCCAGCAGCCCGGGCCCCGAATACGAGCAGTACTTC. Protein: CASSPGPEYEQYF.

This clone was observed once. The V gene is TRBV28, the J gene TRBJ1-5; maybe TRBD1 (5 bases). The CDR3 runs 12 residues. Trimming shortened V by 9 bases and J by 3 bases, and 9 bases separated the two germline ends. CDR1 is MDHEN and CDR2 is SYDVKM in the germline V gene. In DNA form, the CDR3 reads TGTGCCAGTCGGGGGAACAATCAGCCCCAGCATTTT. Amino acid sequence: CASRGNNQPQHF.

The chain has TRBV12-5 and TRBJ2-2, with D perhaps matching TRBD2 (5 bases). Germline assignment: CDR1 LGHNT and CDR2 FRNRAP. Trimming pared 5 bases from V and 6 bases from J, leaving 7 bases between. This CDR3 is built from 12 residues. CDR3 residues: CASGPRAGELFF. The CDR3 region has the DNA TGTGCTAGTGGTCCGCGGGCCGGGGAGCTGTTTTTT.

The DNA of the CDR3 is TGCGCCAGCAGCCTCTCGGCGGGGGAGGCTCAGCCCCAGCATTTT. Its protein is CASSLSAGEAQPQHF. The chain combines TRBV4-1 with TRBJ1-5; a possible D gene is TRBD1 (5 bases). Germline V gene data show CDR1 as MGHRA and CDR2 as YSYEKL. Trimming left V 4 bases short and J 6 bases short, with 16 bases between. The CDR3 spans 15 residues.

J is TRBJ1-5 and V is TRBV6-5; D not resolved. The CDR3 has 14 residues. Trimming shortened V by 6 bases and J by 4 bases, and 13 bases separated the two germline ends. The germline gives CDR1 MNHEY, CDR2 SVGAGI. CDR3 in amino acids: CASRDVGRNQPQHF. The CDR3 DNA sequence: TGTGCCAGCAGGGATGTGGGGAGGAATCAGCCCCAGCATTTT.

V usage is TRBV10-3 and J usage is TRBJ1-6, with unresolved D. The V gene lost 2 bases and the J gene lost 5 bases, with 4 bases spanning the gap. CDR1 ENHRY and CDR2 SYGVKD come from the germline V gene. The CDR3 loop spans 13 amino acids. The DNA of the CDR3 is TGTGCCATCAGTGAGCTGCATAATTCACCCCTCCACTTT. Its protein is CAISELHNSPLHF.

This sequence joins TRBV14 and TRBJ2-7; D remains ambiguous. Per the germline V gene, CDR1 is SGHDN and CDR2 is FVKESK. This CDR3 has 12 amino acids. The V end lost 4 bases, the J end lost 6 bases, and 10 bases lay between the germline ends. In DNA form, the CDR3 reads TGTGCCAGCAGCCTCTCCCAAGGCGAGCAGTACTTC. This encodes CASSLSQGEQYF.

V gene TRBV5-6 combines with J gene TRBJ1-2; no clear D. The CDR3 loop spans 12 amino acids. Trimming removed 0 bases at V and 8 bases at J, with 8 bases between. CDR1 is SGHDT, CDR2 YYEEEE, per germline. Here the CDR3 DNA reads TGTGCCAGCAGCTTGGGGGCTCGAGGCTACACCTTC. It specifies CASSLGARGYTF.

This chain joins TRBV12-5 and TRBJ2-1, with TRBD1 matching over 10 bases. The V gene's germline CDR1 is LGHNT and CDR2 FRNRAP. V shed 4 bases and J 9 bases; nucleotides not matched to a gene: 3. The CDR3 contains 13 residues. The CDR3, as DNA: TGTGCTAGTGGTTGGGGACAGGGGAGTGAGCAGTTCTTC. Amino acid sequence: CASGWGQGSEQFF.

The chain employs TRBV10-3 and TRBJ2-7, with 7 positions matching TRBD2. CDR1 is ENHRY, CDR2 SYGVKD, per germline. The V segment lost 10 bases and the J segment 3 bases; nucleotides outside the gene matches: 12. The CDR3 covers 14 residues. This chain's CDR3 is CATRPSSGNYEQYF. The CDR3, as DNA: TGTGCCACCCGCCCTTCTAGCGGCAACTACGAGCAGTACTTC.

V and J are TRBV28 and TRBJ2-2; D remains unclear. CDR1 and CDR2 from the germline V gene are MDHEN and SYDVKM. This CDR3 is 16 amino acids long. V lost 6 bases to trimming and J lost 2 bases, with 16 bases between them. The CDR3 bases are TGTGCCAGCAGCCGCTTGACCTTACCTAACACCGGGGAGCTGTTTTTT. It is translated as CASSRLTLPNTGELFF.

This sequence joins TRBV19 and TRBJ2-3; TRBD1 agrees at 11 bases. CDR3 size: 16 residues. The ends lost 3 bases at V and 5 bases at J; junction bases unmatched: 7. Germline loops: CDR1 LNHDA, CDR2 SQIVND (reference sequence). Here the CDR3 reads CASSIGTGQGEDTQYF. The CDR3 nucleotides are TGTGCCAGTAGTATCGGAACGGGACAGGGGGAAGATACGCAGTATTTT.

This clone was detected once. This chain joins TRBV5-6 and TRBJ2-7; maybe TRBD1 (6 bases). Between the trimmed V and J ends, which lost 1 base and 4 bases, there was a span of 9 bases. Germline V CDR1 and CDR2: SGHDT, YYEEEE. The CDR3 loop spans 13 amino acids. CDR3 in amino acids: CASSLLQGYEQYF. The DNA of the CDR3 is TGTGCCAGCAGCTTGTTACAGGGTTACGAGCAGTACTTC.

The CDR3 nucleotides read TGTGCCAGCAGTTTTCCGACCCCCTACGAGCAGTACTTC. It translates to CASSFPTPYEQYF. The chain is built from TRBV28 and TRBJ2-7, with D unresolved. Germline V gene sequence: CDR1 MDHEN, CDR2 SYDVKM. CDR3 length: 13 residues. Trimming removed 3 bases from V and 2 bases from J, with 8 bases in between. The complete variable domain, with remaining parts taken from reference TRBV28 and TRBJ2-7, reads DVKVTQSSRYLVKRTGEKVFLECVQDMDHENMFWYRQDPGLGLRLIYFSYDVKMKEKGDIPEGYSVSREKKERFSLILESASTNQTSMYLCASSFPTPYEQYFGPGTRLTVT.

This chain joins TRBV30 and TRBJ2-5; 13 nucleotides align to TRBD2. J lost 2 bases, V lost 4 bases, and 7 bases had no gene match. The CDR3 contains 16 residues. CDR1 GTSNPN and CDR2 SVGIG come from the germline V gene (reference sequence). CDR3 sequence: CAWNRGTSGAQETQYF. The CDR3 bases are TGTGCCTGGAACAGGGGGACTAGCGGGGCGCAAGAGACCCAGTACTTC.

This sequence joins TRBV27 and TRBJ2-1, with 10 bases aligning to TRBD1. This CDR3 comprises 15 residues. Trimming removed 6 bases from V and 2 bases from J; junction bases left unmatched: 4. Germline CDR1 is MNHEY and CDR2 is SMNVEV (reference sequence). CDR3 protein: CASRWDRGPYNEQFF. Written as DNA, the CDR3 is TGTGCCAGCAGATGGGACAGGGGTCCCTACAATGAGCAGTTCTTC.

The genes are TRBV4-1 and TRBJ1-1; no reliable D call. The CDR3 is 13 residues long. Trimming pared 4 bases from V and 0 bases from J, leaving 6 bases between. The germline CDR1 and CDR2 sequences are MGHRA and YSYEKL. The CDR3 DNA sequence: TGCGCCAGCAGCCTCAGCATGAACACTGAAGCTTTCTTT. Encoded protein: CASSLSMNTEAFF.

V usage is TRBV7-6 and J usage is TRBJ1-1, with 8 bases lining up with TRBD1. CDR3 size: 16 residues. Germline V gene sequence: CDR1 SGHVS, CDR2 FNYEAQ. J lost 5 bases, V lost 1 base, and 9 bases had no gene match. This CDR3 reads CASSLGDSGGRTEAFF. The CDR3 DNA is TGTGCCAGCAGCTTAGGGGACTCAGGGGGCAGAACTGAAGCTTTCTTT.